This TCR beta chain was captured by sequencing in a study of vaccination and CD4 T cells after COVID-19. Turning to the study itself: Overlapping peptides covering the spike proteins of SARS-CoV-2, HCoV-NL63, HCoV-OC43 and HCoV-229E were added to stimulate cells.

Points on this clonotype: Antigen: not known.

Sequencing of the DNA from cultured CD4+ T cells was carried out with the Oncomine TCR Beta short-read assay. Via MiXCR, TCRdb re-called the PCR reads, giving one row per CDR3 protein. The table shows several thousand distinct CDR3 sequences, with around 41% occurring only once. As to treatment: roughly nine-day PBMC culture with coronavirus spike peptide pools or control peptides (ViraFEST assay). Before the COVID-19 pandemic (2011-2018), CD4+ T cells were obtained from the unexposed donor. With fresh IL-2 medium, half the medium was replaced on days 3 and 7. Germline V gene lookup returns CDR1 MNHNS and CDR2 SASEGT. Trimming removed 8 bases at V and 6 bases at J, with 11 bases between. CDR3 length: 13 residues.

Sequences were obtained from CD4+ T cells from blood, cultured in vitro. V and J are TRBV6-1 and TRBJ1-6; no clear D gene. The sequence was collected from a human donor in good health. The CDR3 region has the DNA TGTGCCAGCGGAAGGACGGTTAATTCACCCCTCCACTTT. Translated: CASGRTVNSPLHF.